This T cell receptor (beta chain) was captured by sequencing in a study of OX40 agonist ivuxolimab in advanced cancers. Clones were read by immunoSEQ multiplex PCR, and TCRdb kept only the in-frame ones, dropping some. Here the sample spans roughly 25,000 clones, almost 90% being singletons. Sample: CD4+ or CD8+ T cells sorted from blood, taken in a trial of the OX40 agonist ivuxolimab. This TCR derives from an adult with an advanced solid tumor such as melanoma, head and neck, liver or kidney cancer.

The chain's CDR3 is CASTSITGELFF. The CDR3 DNA reads as TGTGCCAGTACCAGTATCACCGGGGAGCTGTTTTTT. The chain has TRBV19 and TRBJ2-2; D call uncertain. V lost 7 bases and J lost 4, with 7 bases in between. The CDR3 runs 12 residues. Germline V lookup: CDR1 LNHDA, CDR2 SQIVND (reference sequence). The entire variable domain, with the rest obtained from reference TRBV19 and TRBJ2-2, is as follows: DGGITQSPKYLFRKEGQNVTLSCEQNLNHDAMYWYRQDPGQGLRLIYYSQIVNDFQKGDIAEGYSVSREKKESFPLTVTSAQKNPTAFYLCASTSITGELFFGEGSRLTVL.